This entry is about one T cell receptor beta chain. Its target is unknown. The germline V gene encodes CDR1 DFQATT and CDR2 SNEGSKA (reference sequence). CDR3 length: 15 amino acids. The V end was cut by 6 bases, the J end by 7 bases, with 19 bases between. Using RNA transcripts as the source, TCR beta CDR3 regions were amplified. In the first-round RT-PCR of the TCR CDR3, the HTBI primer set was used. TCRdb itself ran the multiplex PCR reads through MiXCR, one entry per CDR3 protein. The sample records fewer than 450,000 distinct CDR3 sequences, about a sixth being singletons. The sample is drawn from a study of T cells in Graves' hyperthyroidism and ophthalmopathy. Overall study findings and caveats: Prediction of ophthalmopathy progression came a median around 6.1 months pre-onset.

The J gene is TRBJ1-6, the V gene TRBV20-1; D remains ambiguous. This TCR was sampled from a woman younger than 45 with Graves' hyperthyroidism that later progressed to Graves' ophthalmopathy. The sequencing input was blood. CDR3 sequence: CSAPKDGELNSPLHF. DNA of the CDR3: TGCAGTGCCCCTAAGGACGGGGAGTTAAATTCACCCCTCCACTTT.